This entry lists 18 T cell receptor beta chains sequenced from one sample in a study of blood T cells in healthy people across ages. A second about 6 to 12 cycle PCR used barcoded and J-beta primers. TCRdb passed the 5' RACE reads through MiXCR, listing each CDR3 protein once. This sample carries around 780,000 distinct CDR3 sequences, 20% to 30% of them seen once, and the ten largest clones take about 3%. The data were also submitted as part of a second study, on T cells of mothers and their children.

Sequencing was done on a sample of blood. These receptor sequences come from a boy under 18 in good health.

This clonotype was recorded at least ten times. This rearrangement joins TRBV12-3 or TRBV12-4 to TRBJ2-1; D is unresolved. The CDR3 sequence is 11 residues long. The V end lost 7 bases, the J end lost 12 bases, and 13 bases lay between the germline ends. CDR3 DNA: TGTGCCAGCAAGAAGACTGACGCGCAGTTCTTC. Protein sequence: CASKKTDAQFF.

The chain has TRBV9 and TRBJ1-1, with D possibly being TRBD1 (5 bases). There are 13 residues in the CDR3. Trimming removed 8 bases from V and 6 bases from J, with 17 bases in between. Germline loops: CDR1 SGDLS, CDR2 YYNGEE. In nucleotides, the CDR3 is TGTGCCAGTACTAAGGGCAGGGAAGCTGAAGCTTTCTTT. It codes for CASTKGREAEAFF. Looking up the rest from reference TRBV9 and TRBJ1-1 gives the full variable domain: DSGVTQTPKHLITATGQRVTLRCSPRSGDLSVYWYQQSLDQGLQFLIQYYNGEERAKGNILERFSAQQFPDLHSELNLSSLELGDSALYFCASTKGREAEAFFGQGTRLTVV.

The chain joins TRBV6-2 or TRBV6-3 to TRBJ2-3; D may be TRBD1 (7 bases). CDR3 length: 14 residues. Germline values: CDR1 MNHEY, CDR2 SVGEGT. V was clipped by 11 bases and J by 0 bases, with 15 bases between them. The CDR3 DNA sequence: TGTGCCTGCGGCCCAGGGGGGAGCACAGATACGCAGTATTTT. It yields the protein CACGPGGSTDTQYF.

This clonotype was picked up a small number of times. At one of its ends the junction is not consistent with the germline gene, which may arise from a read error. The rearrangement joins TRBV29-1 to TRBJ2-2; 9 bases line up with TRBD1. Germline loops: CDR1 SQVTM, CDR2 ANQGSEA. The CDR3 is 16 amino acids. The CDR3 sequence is CRVPGQGLTNTGELFF. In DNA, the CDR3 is TGCCGCGTTCCGGGACAGGGCCTAACGAACACCGGGGAGCTGTTTTTT.

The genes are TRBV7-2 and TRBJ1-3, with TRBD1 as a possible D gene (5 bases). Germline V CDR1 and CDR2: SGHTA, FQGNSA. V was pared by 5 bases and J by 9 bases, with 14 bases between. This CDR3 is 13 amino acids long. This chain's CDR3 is CASSPGHGGTIYF. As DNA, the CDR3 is TGTGCCAGCAGCCCCGGACATGGCGGCACCATATATTTT.

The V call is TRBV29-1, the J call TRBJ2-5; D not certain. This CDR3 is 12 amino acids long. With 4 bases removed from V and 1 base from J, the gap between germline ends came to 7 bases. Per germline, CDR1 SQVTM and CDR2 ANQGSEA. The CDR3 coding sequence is TGCAGCGTTGTGTACAGCCAAGAGACCCAGTACTTC. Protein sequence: CSVVYSQETQYF.

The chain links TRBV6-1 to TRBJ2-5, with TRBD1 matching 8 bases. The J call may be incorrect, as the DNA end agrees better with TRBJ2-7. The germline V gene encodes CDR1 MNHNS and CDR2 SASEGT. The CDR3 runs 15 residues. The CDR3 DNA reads TGTGCCAGCAGTGCCCTCGGGACAGGCAACTACGAGCAGTACTTC. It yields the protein CASSALGTGNYEQYF.

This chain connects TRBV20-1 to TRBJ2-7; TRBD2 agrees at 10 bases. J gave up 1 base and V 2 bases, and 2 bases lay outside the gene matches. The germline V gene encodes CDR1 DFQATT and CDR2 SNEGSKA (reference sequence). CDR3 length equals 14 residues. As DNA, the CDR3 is TGCAGTGCTAGAACACTAGCGGGATCCTACGAGCAGTACTTC. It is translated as CSARTLAGSYEQYF.

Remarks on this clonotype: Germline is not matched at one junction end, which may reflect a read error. As DNA, the CDR3 is TGTGCCAGCAGCGTAGGAACCTACAATGAGCAGTTCTTT. The encoded protein is CASSVGTYNEQFF. This rearrangement joins TRBV9 to TRBJ2-1, with D uncertain. Germline V gene data show CDR1 as SGDLS and CDR2 as YYNGEE. This CDR3 comprises 13 residues.

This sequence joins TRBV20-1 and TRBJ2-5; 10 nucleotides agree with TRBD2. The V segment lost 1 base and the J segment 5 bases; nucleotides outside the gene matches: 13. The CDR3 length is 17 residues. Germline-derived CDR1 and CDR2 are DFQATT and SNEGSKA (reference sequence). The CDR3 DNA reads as TGCAGTGCTAGAGGCTTTGGTACTAGCGGGGTTCTGGAGACCCAGTACTTC. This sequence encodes CSARGFGTSGVLETQYF.

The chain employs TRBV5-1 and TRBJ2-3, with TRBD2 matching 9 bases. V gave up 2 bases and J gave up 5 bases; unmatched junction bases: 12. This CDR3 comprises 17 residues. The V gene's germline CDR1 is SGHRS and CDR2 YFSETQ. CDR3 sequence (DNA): TGCGCCAGCAGCTTAAGTCGACTAGCGGATCGGGGAGATACGCAGTATTTT. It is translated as CASSLSRLADRGDTQYF.

The CDR3 bases are TGTGCCAGCAGCACTGGGACGGGACTGACCTACAATGAGCAGTTCTTC. Translating gives CASSTGTGLTYNEQFF. The chain uses TRBV28 and TRBJ2-1, with D possibly TRBD2 on 6 matching bases. The CDR3 covers 16 residues. The germline V and J ends were trimmed by 6 bases and 2 bases, with 17 bases remaining between them. Germline V lookup: CDR1 MDHEN, CDR2 SYDVKM. The whole variable domain, filled in from reference TRBV28 and TRBJ2-1, reads DVKVTQSSRYLVKRTGEKVFLECVQDMDHENMFWYRQDPGLGLRLIYFSYDVKMKEKGDIPEGYSVSREKKERFSLILESASTNQTSMYLCASSTGTGLTYNEQFFGPGTRLTVL.

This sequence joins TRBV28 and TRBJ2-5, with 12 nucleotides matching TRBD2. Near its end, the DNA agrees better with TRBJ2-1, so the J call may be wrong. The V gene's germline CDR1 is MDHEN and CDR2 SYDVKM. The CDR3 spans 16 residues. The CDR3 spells CASSLLPSGGGNEQFF. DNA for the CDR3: TGTGCCAGCAGTTTACTACCTAGCGGGGGGGGGAATGAGCAGTTCTTC.

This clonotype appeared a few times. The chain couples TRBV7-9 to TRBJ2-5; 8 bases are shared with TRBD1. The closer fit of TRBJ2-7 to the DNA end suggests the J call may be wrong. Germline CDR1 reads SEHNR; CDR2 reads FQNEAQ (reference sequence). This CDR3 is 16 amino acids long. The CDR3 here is CASSYRQGIASYEQYF. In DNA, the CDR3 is TGTGCCAGCAGCTACCGACAGGGGATAGCGTCCTACGAGCAGTACTTC.

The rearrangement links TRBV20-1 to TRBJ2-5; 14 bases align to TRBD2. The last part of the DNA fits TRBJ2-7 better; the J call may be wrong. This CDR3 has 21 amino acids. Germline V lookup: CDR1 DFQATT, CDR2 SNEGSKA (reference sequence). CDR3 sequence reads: CSARDAEGGTSGSGSLYEQYF. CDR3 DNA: TGCAGTGCTAGAGACGCGGAGGGGGGGACTAGCGGGAGTGGGAGCCTCTACGAGCAGTACTTC.

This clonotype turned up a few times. DNA of the CDR3: TGCAGCGTTGAGTTCGTACCTGGCTGGAATGAGCAGTTCTTC. Translating it yields CSVEFVPGWNEQFF. This chain links TRBV29-1 with TRBJ2-7; D gene ambiguous. The J call is uncertain, as TRBJ2-1 better fits the DNA end. The CDR3 is 14 residues long. Germline V gene data show CDR1 as SQVTM and CDR2 as ANQGSEA.

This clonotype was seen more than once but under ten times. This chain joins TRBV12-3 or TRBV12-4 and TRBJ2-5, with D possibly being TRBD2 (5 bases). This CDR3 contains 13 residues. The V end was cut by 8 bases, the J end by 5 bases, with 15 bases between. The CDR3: CASAKPGSETQYF. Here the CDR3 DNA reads TGTGCCAGCGCTAAACCGGGGTCGGAGACCCAGTACTTC.

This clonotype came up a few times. CDR3 coding DNA: TGTGCCTGGAGTGTATGGAGCCGGGAGCTGTTTTTT. Protein product: CAWSVWSRELFF. The V gene is TRBV30, the J gene TRBJ2-2; no clear D. The V end was cut by 0 bases, the J end by 9 bases, with 8 bases between. This CDR3 comprises 12 residues. Germline V gene data show CDR1 as GTSNPN and CDR2 as SVGIG (reference sequence).